These 6 T cell receptor beta chains share one sample of origin, sequenced in a study of CD8 T cells in Susac syndrome. About 0.45 to 1 ug RNA was reverse transcribed with random hexamers. TCRdb re-called the immunoSEQ multiplex PCR reads through MiXCR, storing one row per CDR3 protein. The sample lists a few hundred thousand distinct CDR3 sequences; about 95% were seen once. Material for sequencing was CD4+ T cells from PBMCs. The receptors were sampled from a human donor with Susac syndrome.

This clonotype is a singleton in its sample. V is TRBV6-5 and J is TRBJ2-3; D not certain. V lost 8 bases to trimming and J lost 2 bases, with 11 bases between them. The CDR3 loop spans 13 amino acids. Germline CDR1 and CDR2: MNHEY and SVGAGI. The CDR3 nucleotides read TGTGCCAGCGGAGTCCTCCTCACAGATACGCAGTATTTT. This translates into CASGVLLTDTQYF.

V and J are TRBV12-3 or TRBV12-4 and TRBJ1-2, with a weak D call TRBD1 (5 bases). The CDR3 length is 14 residues. V lost 3 bases and J lost 2, with 10 bases in between. The CDR3 DNA follows: TGTGCCAGCAGTTTGTGGGGACCGAACTATGGCTACACCTTC. It encodes CASSLWGPNYGYTF.

The genes are TRBV27 and TRBJ1-4; possibly TRBD1 for D (6 bases). Germline V gene data show CDR1 as MNHEY and CDR2 as SMNVEV (reference sequence). The CDR3 runs to 15 residues. V lost 0 bases, J lost 6 bases, and 11 bases lay in between. CDR3 sequence (DNA): TGTGCCAGCAGTTTATCAGGGCAGGGGTATGAAAAACTGTTTTTT. Amino acids: CASSLSGQGYEKLFF.

The V and J genes are TRBV5-1 and TRBJ1-2; D ambiguous. This CDR3 spans 13 amino acids. The germline V gene encodes CDR1 SGHRS and CDR2 YFSETQ. Trimming took off 4 bases at V and 8 bases at J, with 15 bases between the two ends. As DNA, the CDR3 is TGCGCCAGCAGCGGAAATCGGTCACGGGGCTACACCTTC. Translation gives CASSGNRSRGYTF.

The chain joins TRBV13 to TRBJ2-7; 12 bases line up with TRBD1. V gave up 3 bases and J gave up 5 bases; unmatched junction bases: 8. Per the germline V gene, CDR1 is PRHDT and CDR2 is FYEKMQ (reference sequence). The CDR3 spans 16 residues. DNA for the CDR3: TGTGCCAGCAGCTTCGGCGGGGGACAGGGGGCTCACGAGCAGTACTTC. The encoded protein is CASSFGGGQGAHEQYF.

The chain carries TRBV29-1 and TRBJ2-1; D not certain. Per the germline V gene, CDR1 is SQVTM and CDR2 is ANQGSEA. The germline V and J ends were trimmed by 3 bases and 5 bases, with 8 bases remaining between them. The CDR3 has 12 amino acids. The CDR3 spells CSVDTVNNEQFF. The DNA of the CDR3 is TGCAGCGTTGATACGGTGAACAATGAGCAGTTCTTC.